A selection of T cell receptor beta chains follows, all from one sample in a study of blood T cell repertoires in COVID-19. Measured with immunoSEQ multiplex PCR; TCRdb has only the in-frame clones, and not every one. The repertoire holds approximately 240,000 clones, with approximately 84% as singletons. The sequenced material came from peripheral blood. The receptor source for this set is a man aged 50-59 years who had recovered from COVID-19. Both conserved end residues are part of each CDR3. The D gene is left open where the match is weak. Not every row has a clone size; where given, it reads once, few, many or a size class.

>TRBV2|-|TRBJ1-5|-
CASSETRVYLTRVPNQPQHF
TGTGCCAGCAGCGAAACTAGGGTATATCTCACTCGGGTTCCCAATCAGCCCCAGCATTTT
>TRBV2|TRBD2|TRBJ2-7|-
CASSKGLAGPTGEQYF
TGTGCCAGCAGTAAAGGACTAGCGGGACCAACTGGCGAGCAGTACTTC
>TRBV27|-|TRBJ1-4|-
CASRRLATNEKLFF
TGTGCCAGCAGGAGGTTAGCAACTAATGAAAAACTGTTTTTT
>TRBV3-1/TRBV3-2|TRBD2|TRBJ2-1|-
CASSQDGGLAGDSAYNEQFF
TGTGCCAGCAGCCAAGATGGGGGACTAGCGGGAGACAGTGCCTACAATGAGCAGTTCTTC
>TRBV28|TRBD1|TRBJ1-1|-
CASKSSDRALSEAFF
TGTGCCAGCAAATCTAGTGACAGGGCGTTATCTGAAGCTTTCTTT
>TRBV28|-|TRBJ1-6|-
CASSDSNSPLHF
TGTGCCAGCAGTGACAGCAATTCACCCCTCCACTTT
>TRBV7-7|-|TRBJ1-4|few
CASSLGAREKLFF
TGTGCCAGCAGCTTAGGGGCAAGGGAAAAACTGTTTTTT
>TRBV5-1|TRBD1|TRBJ2-7|-
CASSGYGQVDEQYF
TGCGCCAGCAGCGGCTATGGACAGGTTGACGAGCAGTACTTC
>TRBV5-1|-|TRBJ2-3|-
CASSLSGAPSTDTQYF
TGCGCCAGCAGCTTGTCCGGTGCACCTAGCACAGATACGCAGTATTTT
>TRBV2|TRBD1|TRBJ2-7|-
CASSDLTTGGYEQYF
TGTGCCAGCAGTGACCTGACGACAGGGGGCTACGAGCAGTACTTC
>TRBV5-1|-|TRBJ1-2|few
CASSEGSSYGYTF
TGCGCCAGCAGTGAGGGCAGCTCCTATGGCTACACCTTC
>TRBV6-1|-|TRBJ1-3|-
CASSEGRVGNTIYF
TGTGCCAGCAGTGAAGGGAGGGTTGGAAACACCATATATTTT
>TRBV6-2/TRBV6-3|-|TRBJ1-1|few
CASSYSSLGAEAFF
TGTGCCAGCAGTTACTCGAGCTTAGGGGCTGAAGCTTTCTTT
>TRBV6-5|TRBD1|TRBJ1-2|-
CASRAPGQSYGYTF
TGTGCCAGCAGGGCCCCGGGACAGAGCTATGGCTACACCTTC
>TRBV1|-|TRBJ2-2|-
CTTPPGLAGDAGELFF
TGCACCACCCCCCCGGGACTAGCGGGAGATGCCGGGGAGCTGTTTTTT
>TRBV3-1/TRBV3-2|-|TRBJ2-5|-
CASSQGWEETQYF
TGTGCCAGCAGCCAAGGTTGGGAGGAGACCCAGTACTTC
>TRBV5-1|-|TRBJ1-2|-
CASSSQQIGNYGYTF
TGCGCCAGCAGCTCACAGCAGATCGGTAACTATGGCTACACCTTC
>TRBV27|-|TRBJ2-7|-
CASRGLTQYEQYF
TGTGCCAGCCGAGGACTAACCCAATACGAGCAGTACTTC
>TRBV6-2/TRBV6-3|TRBD2|TRBJ2-1|few
CASSQGLATSNEQFF
TGTGCCAGCAGTCAGGGACTAGCGACTTCCAATGAGCAGTTCTTC
>TRBV11-2|-|TRBJ2-7|-
CASSLGGNSYEQYF
TGTGCCAGCAGCTTAGGAGGGAATAGTTACGAGCAGTACTTC
>TRBV9|-|TRBJ2-7|-
CASSVQQGYEQYF
TGTGCCAGCAGCGTGCAACAGGGCTACGAGCAGTACTTC
>TRBV28|-|TRBJ1-5|-
CASRGGQPQHF
TGTGCCAGCCGGGGAGGGCAGCCCCAGCATTTT
>TRBV5-1|-|TRBJ1-5|-
CASIYLETGASNQPQHF
TGCGCCAGCATTTATTTGGAGACGGGAGCAAGCAATCAGCCCCAGCATTTT
>TRBV7-9|TRBD1|TRBJ1-2|once
CASSQSYRGRAPGYTF
TGTGCCAGCAGTCAGTCCTACAGGGGGCGCGCTCCCGGCTACACCTTC
>TRBV2|TRBD1|TRBJ1-2|-
CASSGTGLELDGYTF
TGTGCCAGCAGTGGGACAGGATTAGAGTTGGATGGCTACACCTTC
>TRBV6-1|-|TRBJ2-5|-
CASSEGVGLFRETQYF
TGTGCCAGCAGTGAAGGGGTGGGACTCTTTAGGGAGACCCAGTACTTC
>TRBV12-3/TRBV12-4|-|TRBJ2-4|-
CASSLNRDIQYF
TGTGCCAGCAGTTTAAACCGGGACATTCAGTACTTC
>TRBV6-1|TRBD1|TRBJ2-5|-
CASSEPRGPTGVETQYF
TGTGCCAGCAGTGAACCGAGAGGCCCGACAGGGGTGGAGACCCAGTACTTC
>TRBV5-4|-|TRBJ2-1|-
CASSLGVLGGQNEQFF
TGTGCCAGCAGCTTGGGGGTGCTCGGGGGGCAAAATGAGCAGTTCTTC
>TRBV5-8|TRBD2|TRBJ2-1|-
CASSSDGGLARSYNEQFF
TGTGCCAGCAGCTCGGACGGGGGACTAGCGCGCTCCTACAATGAGCAGTTCTTC
>TRBV2|TRBD1|TRBJ1-5|-
CASSGPGQGFRPQHF
TGTGCCAGCAGTGGGCCGGGACAGGGGTTTCGGCCCCAGCATTTT
>TRBV18|-|TRBJ2-5|-
CASSPEETQYF
TGTGCCAGCTCACCCGAAGAGACCCAGTACTTC
>TRBV27|TRBD2|TRBJ2-1|-
CASAGLAGINEQFF
TGTGCCAGCGCCGGACTAGCGGGAATCAATGAGCAGTTCTTC
>TRBV28|TRBD1|TRBJ1-5|-
CASSHRQGHQPQHF
TGTGCCAGCAGCCACCGACAGGGGCATCAGCCCCAGCATTTT
>TRBV5-5|TRBD2|TRBJ2-5|-
CASSLVTGGQETQYF
TGTGCCAGCAGCTTGGTTACGGGGGGCCAAGAGACCCAGTACTTC
>TRBV6-5|-|TRBJ2-2|few
CASSYGWHTGELFF
TGTGCCAGCAGTTATGGTTGGCACACCGGGGAGCTGTTTTTT
>TRBV6-6|-|TRBJ1-2|-
CASRADGSGYGYTF
TGTGCCAGCAGAGCAGACGGGTCCGGGTATGGCTACACCTTC
>TRBV4-2|-|TRBJ2-7|-
CASSPGGGGYEQYF
TGTGCCAGCAGCCCCGGAGGAGGAGGTTACGAGCAGTACTTC
>TRBV29-1|TRBD2|TRBJ2-2|-
CSVREGAPNTGELFF
TGCAGCGTTCGGGAGGGAGCCCCGAACACCGGGGAGCTGTTTTTT
>TRBV5-1|-|TRBJ2-5|-
CASSLGERETQYF
TGCGCCAGCAGCTTGGGGGAGAGAGAGACCCAGTACTTC
>TRBV6-5|-|TRBJ2-3|-
CASKVELGSTDTQYF
TGTGCCAGCAAGGTGGAGCTAGGCAGCACAGATACGCAGTATTTT
>TRBV18|-|TRBJ2-7|-
CASSPRGTYEQYF
TGTGCCAGCTCACCACGAGGGACCTACGAGCAGTACTTC
>TRBV2|-|TRBJ2-1|-
CASSGEGINEQFF
TGTGCCAGTTCGGGGGAAGGGATCAATGAGCAGTTCTTC
>TRBV19|TRBD2|TRBJ2-1|-
CASSPAGLAGGYNEQFF
TGTGCCAGTAGTCCCGCGGGACTAGCGGGAGGCTACAATGAGCAGTTCTTC
>TRBV28|-|TRBJ2-7|-
CATHRHSYEQYF
TGTGCCACCCACAGACACAGCTACGAGCAGTACTTC
>TRBV5-1|-|TRBJ1-1|-
CASSTQAGMNTEAFF
TGCGCCAGCAGCACTCAGGCGGGGATGAACACTGAAGCTTTCTTT
>TRBV4-2|-|TRBJ2-7|-
CASSSTGYEQYF
TGTGCCAGCAGCTCGACAGGATACGAGCAGTACTTC
>TRBV10-3|-|TRBJ1-5|-
CASSRWNQPQHF
TGTGCCTCTTCCAGGTGGAATCAGCCCCAGCATTTT
>TRBV12-3/TRBV12-4|TRBD2|TRBJ2-7|-
CASSPSGYEQYF
TGTGCCAGCAGTCCTAGCGGGTACGAGCAGTACTTC